This entry lists 29 T cell receptor beta chains sequenced from one sample in a study of cytotoxic CD8 clonotypes in ibrutinib-treated CLL. The protocol was immunoSEQ multiplex PCR, while the TCRdb copy is restricted to in-frame clones and leaves out a portion. The table has 150,000 to 200,000 clones, approximately 68% seen once. Sequencing used PBMCs, obtained after 24 months of ibrutinib treatment. The receptors come from a human donor with chronic lymphocytic leukemia.

This clone was observed once. The CDR3 here is CALLLGETQYF. The CDR3 nucleotides read TGTGCCCTTCTACTGGGGGAGACCCAGTACTTC. This sequence joins TRBV27 and TRBJ2-5; unclear D gene. V was cut by 11 bases and J by 5 bases, with 12 bases left in between. Germline CDR1 reads MNHEY; CDR2 reads SMNVEV (reference sequence). The CDR3 consists of 11 residues.

This clone was counted a few times. The CDR3 DNA is TGTGCCAGCAGCGCCACTAGCGGGAGTTTCTACAATGAGCAGTTCTTC. This gives the protein CASSATSGSFYNEQFF. This chain connects TRBV7-8 to TRBJ2-1; 11 bases agree with TRBD2. The CDR3 extends over 16 amino acids. Germline CDR1 SGHVS, CDR2 FQNEAQ. Germline trimming cut 5 bases from V and 3 bases from J; bases unmatched to any gene: 6.

V is TRBV7-9 and J is TRBJ2-1, with TRBD2 matching 8 bases. The germline V gene encodes CDR1 SEHNR and CDR2 FQNEAQ (reference sequence). The CDR3 runs to 16 residues. V dropped 5 bases and J dropped 6; count of bases not matched to a gene: 12. Here the CDR3 reads CASSQRSSGSGNEQFF. CDR3 sequence (DNA): TGTGCCAGCAGCCAGCGTTCCAGCGGGAGCGGCAATGAGCAGTTCTTC.

The chain links TRBV6-5 to TRBJ1-1, with TRBD1 identical over 7 bases. V gave up 6 bases and J gave up 1 base; unmatched junction bases: 5. Germline V gene data show CDR1 as MNHEY and CDR2 as SVGAGI. There are 14 residues in the CDR3. In DNA, the CDR3 is TGTGCCAGCAGACGCGGGACAGAGAACACTGAAGCTTTCTTT. As protein: CASRRGTENTEAFF.

This chain uses TRBV4-1 with TRBJ2-7, with 13 bases identical to TRBD2. Per the germline V gene, CDR1 is MGHRA and CDR2 is YSYEKL. CDR3 length equals 16 residues. After removal of 4 bases from V and 2 bases from J, the junction contained 5 bases not matched to a gene. CDR3 DNA sequence: TGCGCCAGCAGCCTGGGACTAGCGGGGTTAGCCTACGAGCAGTACTTC. Its protein is CASSLGLAGLAYEQYF.

The genes are TRBV5-1 and TRBJ2-5, with D perhaps TRBD2 (6 bases). This CDR3 comprises 13 residues. Per germline, CDR1 SGHRS and CDR2 YFSETQ. The V gene lost 6 bases and the J gene lost 4 bases, with 13 bases spanning the gap. The DNA for the CDR3 is TGCGCCAGCATGGCGGGATACCCAGAGACCCAGTACTTC. Its translation: CASMAGYPETQYF.

This chain connects TRBV5-6 to TRBJ2-1; tentatively, D is TRBD2 (6 bases). There are 12 residues in the CDR3. The germline CDR1 and CDR2 sequences are SGHDT and YYEEEE. Trimming pared 0 bases from V and 15 bases from J, leaving 13 bases between. The CDR3 is CASSLDRDSRFF. The CDR3 bases are TGTGCCAGCAGCTTGGATCGGGACTCCAGGTTCTTC.

This rearrangement joins TRBV6-5 to TRBJ1-5, with D unresolved. Trimming shortened V by 6 bases and J by 1 base, and 10 bases separated the two germline ends. There are 14 residues in the CDR3. The germline V gene has CDR1 MNHEY and CDR2 SVGAGI. The CDR3 DNA reads as TGTGCCAGCAGGGGATACGAAAGCAATCAGCCCCAGCATTTT. The encoded protein is CASRGYESNQPQHF.

V and J are TRBV5-1 and TRBJ1-2; maybe TRBD1 (5 bases). V was shortened by 0 bases and J by 4 bases, with 7 bases between the two germline ends. The CDR3 loop spans 13 amino acids. Germline V CDR1 and CDR2: SGHRS, YFSETQ. The CDR3 here is CASSLEGTYGYTF. The CDR3 nucleotides read TGCGCCAGCAGCTTGGAAGGGACCTATGGCTACACCTTC.

This clone came up a few times. The chain joins TRBV2 to TRBJ1-5; no reliable D call. This CDR3 spans 14 amino acids. Germline assignment: CDR1 SNHLY and CDR2 FYNNEI. Trimming pared 6 bases from V and 3 bases from J, leaving 12 bases between. The CDR3 protein is CASSPGRNNQPQHF. CDR3 nucleotide sequence: TGTGCCAGCAGCCCCGGACGGAACAATCAGCCCCAGCATTTT. The variable domain in full, completed from reference TRBV2 and TRBJ1-5, reads EPEVTQTPSHQVTQMGQEVILRCVPISNHLYFYWYRQILGQKVEFLVSFYNNEISEKSEIFDDQFSVERPDGSNFTLKIRSTKLEDSAMYFCASSPGRNNQPQHFGDGTRLSIL.

This clone has a handful of counts. V gene TRBV5-4 combines with J gene TRBJ2-3; D is ambiguous. The CDR3 has 14 amino acids. Germline V gives CDR1 SGHNT, CDR2 YYREEE (reference sequence). V lost 0 bases and J lost 2, with 7 bases in between. The CDR3 is CASSLELHTDTQYF. CDR3 sequence (DNA): TGTGCCAGCAGCTTGGAACTCCACACAGATACGCAGTATTTT.

The V and J genes are TRBV6-6 and TRBJ1-2; tentatively, D is TRBD1 (5 bases). The CDR3 covers 14 residues. Germline V gene sequence: CDR1 MNHNY, CDR2 SVGAGI (reference sequence). Trimming removed 6 bases from V and 5 bases from J, with 16 bases in between. CDR3 amino acids: CASRVEGAGYGYTF. The CDR3 DNA sequence: TGTGCCAGCAGGGTAGAAGGGGCCGGATATGGCTACACCTTC.

This chain joins TRBV7-9 and TRBJ2-7; a weak D match, TRBD1 (5 bases). From germline, CDR1 is SEHNR and CDR2 FQNEAQ (reference sequence). Between the trimmed V and J ends, which lost 4 bases and 1 base, there was a span of 8 bases. CDR3 size: 13 residues. For the CDR3, the DNA is TGTGCCAGCAGCTCGGACACGTCCTACGAGCAGTACTTC. It codes for CASSSDTSYEQYF.

This chain links TRBV18 with TRBJ2-1; TRBD1 is a possible D gene (6 bases). Germline-derived CDR1 and CDR2 are KGHSH and LQKENI. The CDR3 runs 13 residues. Trimming shortened V by 3 bases and J by 7 bases, and 10 bases separated the two germline ends. Here the CDR3 reads CASSPGQRNEQFF. CDR3 nucleotides: TGTGCCAGCTCACCGGGACAACGAAATGAGCAGTTCTTC.

The chain combines TRBV12-2 with TRBJ1-2; the D segment call TRBD1 is taken from the table without a DNA check. TRBV12-2 is reported as a pseudogene. This CDR3 has 16 residues. The CDR3 is CASRPRRQGGLYGYTF. The CDR3 DNA reads TGTGCAAGTCGCCCGCGAAGACAGGGTGGGTTATATGGCTACACCTTC.

The V and J genes are TRBV25-1 and TRBJ2-7; 9 bases are shared with TRBD2. The CDR3 runs 16 residues. The germline CDR1 and CDR2 sequences are MGHDK and SYGVNS. Germline trimming cut 7 bases from V and 7 bases from J; bases unmatched to any gene: 17. The CDR3 nucleotides are TGTGCCAGCACCAGCCCATGGATTAGCGGGAGTTATGAGCAGTACTTC. This translates into CASTSPWISGSYEQYF.

The chain links TRBV5-1 to TRBJ2-1; TRBD1 aligns across 7 bases. Germline CDR1 SGHRS, CDR2 YFSETQ. The CDR3 covers 14 residues. The J segment lost 9 bases and the V segment lost 4 bases, leaving 10 bases of the junction unmatched. The CDR3 reads CASSPNQQGTEQFF. Written as DNA, the CDR3 is TGCGCCAGCAGCCCTAATCAACAGGGGACTGAGCAGTTCTTC.

The chain carries TRBV15 and TRBJ2-7, with D possibly TRBD2 on 5 matching bases. Germline lookup yields CDR1 LNHNV and CDR2 YYDKDF (reference sequence). V was trimmed by 3 bases and J by 7 bases, leaving 13 bases between them. The CDR3 sequence is 13 residues long. The CDR3 loop reads CATSREATWEQYF. The CDR3 DNA sequence: TGTGCCACCAGCAGGGAGGCGACCTGGGAGCAGTACTTC.

V is TRBV28 and J is TRBJ1-2; the D gene is possibly TRBD1 (6 bases). Looked up from germline, CDR1 is MDHEN and CDR2 is SYDVKM. The CDR3 has 11 residues. Trimming pared 8 bases from V and 4 bases from J, leaving 8 bases between. Here the CDR3 reads CASGTTYGYTF. Written as DNA, the CDR3 is TGTGCCAGCGGGACAACCTATGGCTACACCTTC.

The chain carries TRBV7-9 and TRBJ2-3; 9 bases are a match to TRBD2. The germline CDR1 and CDR2 sequences are SEHNR and FQNEAQ (reference sequence). The CDR3 is made up of 15 amino acids. The ends lost 4 bases at V and 7 bases at J; junction bases unmatched: 9. The CDR3 coding sequence is TGTGCCAGCAGCTCAACCGGGACTAGCATACATACGCAGTATTTT. Translating gives CASSSTGTSIHTQYF.

V gene TRBV30 combines with J gene TRBJ2-7, with 7 positions matching TRBD1. The CDR3 length is 11 residues. After removal of 6 bases from V and 4 bases from J, the junction contained 3 bases not matched to a gene. In germline, CDR1 is GTSNPN, CDR2 SVGIG (reference sequence). CDR3 nucleotides: TGTGCCTGTAAACAGGGGTACGAGCAGTACTTC. Translating it yields CACKQGYEQYF.

V gene TRBV27 combines with J gene TRBJ2-7; 8 bases are a match to TRBD1. J gave up 4 bases and V 5 bases, and 13 bases lay outside the gene matches. Germline assignment: CDR1 MNHEY and CDR2 SMNVEV (reference sequence). The CDR3 is 16 residues long. The CDR3 region is CASSPGFGQGGYEQYF. The CDR3 bases are TGTGCCAGCAGTCCCGGCTTTGGACAGGGCGGGTACGAGCAGTACTTC.

The rearrangement uses TRBV11-3 and TRBJ2-1; 10 bases line up with TRBD2. V lost 0 bases, J lost 3 bases, and 2 bases stayed unmatched. The CDR3 extends over 16 amino acids. CDR1 and CDR2 from the germline V gene are SGHNT and YENEEA. This chain's CDR3 is CASSLEPSGSYNEQFF. As DNA, the CDR3 is TGTGCCAGCAGCTTAGAACCTAGCGGGAGCTACAATGAGCAGTTCTTC.

The rearrangement links TRBV7-9 to TRBJ2-1; 7 nucleotides line up with TRBD2. V lost 5 bases, J lost 9 bases, and 4 bases stayed unmatched. The CDR3 is made up of 12 amino acids. CDR1 and CDR2 from the germline V gene are SEHNR and FQNEAQ (reference sequence). CDR3 sequence (DNA): TGTGCCAGCAGCGGGGGGGAGTTTGAGCAGTTCTTC. Translated, it gives CASSGGEFEQFF.

The chain is built from TRBV15 and TRBJ2-7; 12 nucleotides match TRBD2. CDR1 is LNHNV, CDR2 YYDKDF, per germline (reference sequence). J gave up 4 bases and V 2 bases, and 3 bases lay outside the gene matches. CDR3 length: 15 residues. The CDR3 loop is CATSRSLAGGYEQYF. DNA for the CDR3: TGTGCCACCAGCAGATCACTAGCGGGAGGTTACGAGCAGTACTTC.

The CDR3 loop reads CASRGGQGSSYEQYF. In nucleotides, the CDR3 is TGCGCCAGCAGGGGCGGGCAGGGGAGCTCCTACGAGCAGTACTTC. The chain uses TRBV5-1 and TRBJ2-7; possibly TRBD1 for D (6 bases). Germline V gene sequence: CDR1 SGHRS, CDR2 YFSETQ. V lost 5 bases to trimming and J lost 0 bases, with 15 bases between them. This CDR3 is 15 amino acids long.

The chain carries TRBV4-3 and TRBJ2-7; 8 nucleotides align to TRBD2. The CDR3 spans 16 residues. Trimming removed 0 bases from V and 5 bases from J; junction bases left unmatched: 9. The germline V gene has CDR1 LGHNA and CDR2 YSLEER. The CDR3 is CASSQDVSGRNHEQYF. CDR3 nucleotide sequence: TGCGCCAGCAGCCAAGATGTAAGCGGGAGAAACCACGAGCAGTACTTC.

The chain joins TRBV6-5 to TRBJ1-2; the D is unclear. CDR3 length: 14 amino acids. The germline V gene encodes CDR1 MNHEY and CDR2 SVGAGI. The ends were cut back, 8 bases at V and 2 bases at J, with 15 bases in the middle. CDR3 amino acids: CASGRALGNYGYTF. CDR3 bases: TGTGCCAGCGGACGGGCCTTGGGAAACTATGGCTACACCTTC.

The chain is built from TRBV5-4 and TRBJ2-1; no definite D call. The ends were cut back, 0 bases at V and 8 bases at J, with 6 bases in the middle. The CDR3 is made up of 12 amino acids. Germline values: CDR1 SGHNT, CDR2 YYREEE (reference sequence). The CDR3 loop reads CASSLATDEQFF. CDR3 DNA sequence: TGTGCCAGCAGCTTGGCCACCGATGAGCAGTTCTTC.